The 14 T cell receptor beta chains presented below share a single source sample, sequenced in a study of Graves' ophthalmopathy and Graves' hyperthyroidism. From RNA, the CDR3 regions of TCR beta chains were amplified and sequenced. The library came from an HTBI-primed first-round RT-PCR and a second-round multiplex PCR. TCRdb analysed the multiplex PCR reads with MiXCR anew, one entry per CDR3 protein. The sample holds 350,000 to 450,000 distinct CDR3 sequences, roughly 20% seen once. The specimen sequenced was peripheral blood. All receptors come from a woman in her late teens or twenties with stable Graves' hyperthyroidism.

The table lists this clonotype with many counts. This sequence joins TRBV6-5 and TRBJ2-7, with 11 nucleotides matching TRBD1. The germline V gene has CDR1 MNHEY and CDR2 SVGAGI. This CDR3 has 14 amino acids. V shed 2 bases, J shed 7 bases, and the junction held 4 bases outside the gene matches. CDR3 amino acids: CASSYGTGGREQYF. CDR3 coding DNA: TGTGCCAGCAGTTACGGGACAGGGGGGCGGGAGCAGTACTTC.

This clonotype was seen ten or more times. J is TRBJ2-2 and V is TRBV7-2; TRBD1 matches at 9 bases. Germline-derived CDR1 and CDR2 are SGHTA and FQGNSA. This CDR3 comprises 15 residues. Trimming took 0 bases from V and 6 from J; bases not matched to a gene: 2. For the CDR3, the DNA is TGTGCCAGCAGCTTAGCGACAGGGGGGCCCGGGGAGCTGTTTTTT. Translated: CASSLATGGPGELFF.

This clonotype occurred many times. V and J are TRBV11-2 and TRBJ1-2; D perhaps matches TRBD1 (6 bases). The V gene lost 5 bases and the J gene lost 4 bases, with 14 bases spanning the gap. The V gene's germline CDR1 is SGHAT and CDR2 FQNNGV. The CDR3 sequence is 14 residues long. The CDR3 loop is CASSLGGAGYGYTF. The CDR3 nucleotides read TGTGCCAGCAGCCTGGGGGGGGCAGGCTATGGCTACACCTTC.

The chain has TRBV28 and TRBJ1-5; the D is unclear. Trimming stripped 2 bases from V and 4 bases from J, with 9 bases between. Germline lookup yields CDR1 MDHEN and CDR2 SYDVKM. The CDR3 sequence is 14 residues long. CDR3 sequence reads: CASSLLPGNQPQHF. The CDR3 DNA reads TGTGCCAGCAGTTTACTTCCGGGTAATCAGCCCCAGCATTTT.

This clonotype appeared many times. This sequence may be a read error, since a much larger clone differs from it by one base. The chain combines TRBV7-6 with TRBJ2-5; D uncertain. This CDR3 is 13 amino acids long. Between the trimmed V and J ends, which lost 3 bases and 0 bases, there was a span of 5 bases. Germline CDR1 is SGHVS and CDR2 is FNYEAQ. Here the CDR3 reads CASSLDDQETQYF. The CDR3 nucleotides read TGTGCCAGCAGCTTGGACGACCAAGAGACCCAGTACTTC.

This clonotype has only a few counts. The chain uses TRBV28 and TRBJ1-2, with 7 positions matching TRBD1. The CDR3 extends over 17 amino acids. The germline V gene encodes CDR1 MDHEN and CDR2 SYDVKM. V was clipped by 5 bases and J by 4 bases; unmatched bases: 16. The CDR3 DNA is TGTGCCAGCAGTCGCGACGGAACAGGGGAGAGGGTCTATGGCTACACCTTC. Protein: CASSRDGTGERVYGYTF.

Only a few counts were recorded for this clonotype. This chain links TRBV6-2 or TRBV6-3 with TRBJ1-1, with 8 bases aligning to TRBD1. The germline V gene encodes CDR1 MNHEY and CDR2 SVGEGT. This CDR3 contains 13 residues. The V gene end was trimmed by 10 bases and the J gene end by 0 bases; junction bases not matched to a gene: 4. CDR3 coding DNA: TGTGCCACTCGGGACAGGATGAACACTGAAGCTTTCTTT. Protein sequence: CATRDRMNTEAFF.

This clonotype was counted a few times. The chain couples TRBV19 to TRBJ2-2, with 7 nucleotides matching TRBD2. The germline V gene encodes CDR1 LNHDA and CDR2 SQIVND (reference sequence). This CDR3 comprises 15 residues. The V and J ends lost 3 bases and 4 bases, in that order; junction bases with no gene match: 5. The CDR3 DNA reads as TGTGCCAGTAGTATGGCGGGAGTAGGCACCGGGGAGCTGTTTTTT. It codes for CASSMAGVGTGELFF.

The gene calls are TRBV7-2 and TRBJ2-7; tentative D call: TRBD1 (6 bases). V lost 5 bases and J 3 bases, leaving 17 bases between the germline ends. Per the germline V gene, CDR1 is SGHTA and CDR2 is FQGNSA. The CDR3 is made up of 15 amino acids. The CDR3 DNA reads TGTGCCAGCAGCCTAGTGGGGACACCCGGCTACGAGCAGTACTTC. It yields the protein CASSLVGTPGYEQYF.

In this sample, this clonotype turned up many times. A much larger clonotype is one base distant, so this may be a read error. The chain is built from TRBV15 and TRBJ2-7, with TRBD2 matching over 12 bases. The trim removed 0 bases at V and 3 bases at J, leaving 0 bases unmatched. The CDR3 is 15 amino acids. Germline V gene data show CDR1 as LNHNV and CDR2 as YYDKDF (reference sequence). In nucleotides, the CDR3 is TGTGCCACCAGCAGAGAGACTAGCGGGAGCTACGAGCAGTACTTC. Its protein product is CATSRETSGSYEQYF.

V usage is TRBV3-1 and J usage is TRBJ1-2, with 7 bases fitting TRBD1. Germline V lookup: CDR1 LGHDT, CDR2 YNNKEL (reference sequence). This CDR3 contains 19 residues. The ends lost 2 bases at V and 0 bases at J; junction bases unmatched: 15. The DNA of the CDR3 is TGTGCCAGCAGCCAACATCTGCCGGGACAGAGTCCAACTAACTATGGCTACACCTTC. Its protein is CASSQHLPGQSPTNYGYTF.

This clonotype was seen repeatedly, ten times or more. This chain joins TRBV20-1 and TRBJ1-6, with 7 bases identical to TRBD1. CDR3 length: 14 residues. Germline V gene sequence: CDR1 DFQATT, CDR2 SNEGSKA (reference sequence). The trim removed 5 bases at V and 5 bases at J, leaving 6 bases unmatched. CDR3 bases: TGCAGTGCTCGACCCAGGGGGGATAATTCACCCCTCCACTTT. Encoded protein: CSARPRGDNSPLHF.

This clonotype was observed a few times. The chain employs TRBV7-6 and TRBJ2-1, with unresolved D. The germline V gene encodes CDR1 SGHVS and CDR2 FNYEAQ. The CDR3 sequence is 15 residues long. Trimming cost V 0 bases and J 7 bases, with 13 bases left between them. CDR3 sequence reads: CASSLATGPRNEQFF. The CDR3 coding sequence is TGTGCCAGCAGCTTAGCGACGGGCCCCCGGAATGAGCAGTTCTTC.

This clonotype was counted many times. This rearrangement joins TRBV3-1 to TRBJ2-2; the match to TRBD2 covers 13 bases. The CDR3 covers 17 residues. J gave up 6 bases and V 1 base, and 5 bases lay outside the gene matches. Germline lookup yields CDR1 LGHDT and CDR2 YNNKEL (reference sequence). The CDR3 sequence: CASSQVGGTSGAGELFF. CDR3 coding DNA: TGTGCCAGCAGCCAAGTTGGCGGGACTAGCGGGGCCGGGGAGCTGTTTTTT.